The rows below give T cell receptor beta chains drawn from one sample of a study of cytomegalovirus exposure and HLA in healthy donors. Produced via immunoSEQ multiplex PCR; TCRdb's table is partial and in-frame only. The table includes 150,000 to 200,000 clones, more than 65% detected once. Sequenced input: PBMCs. The receptor set was obtained from a man between 18 and 29 years old in good health and CMV-seropositive. The CDR3 runs from the conserved cysteine through the conserved F or W. A D gene is named only where the DNA matches it firmly. Not every row has a clone size; where given, it reads once, few, many or a size class.

D gene	V gene	J gene	clone size	CDR3 DNA	CDR3 protein
TRBD1	TRBV28	TRBJ2-2	-	TGTGCCAGCACCTCTCCCGACAGGGAGACCGGGGAGCTGTTTTTT	CASTSPDRETGELFF
-	TRBV7-9	TRBJ2-2	-	TGTGCCAGCAGCTTAACTCGCGCGGGACGGAGGACCGGGGAGCTGTTTTTT	CASSLTRAGRRTGELFF
-	TRBV18	TRBJ1-3	-	TGTGCCAGCTCACCGGGAAGGACAGCGACCGTAAACACCATATATTTT	CASSPGRTATVNTIYF
-	TRBV5-6	TRBJ1-1	few	TGTGCCAGCAGCATCCTTCCCGCAGACACTGAAGCTTTCTTT	CASSILPADTEAFF
TRBD1	TRBV2	TRBJ1-2	-	TGTGCCAGCAGTACTGGGACAGGCATCTATGGCTACACCTTC	CASSTGTGIYGYTF
-	TRBV5-6	TRBJ1-2	-	TGTGCCAGCAGCTTGGAGGCGGGGTCCTATGGCTACACCTTC	CASSLEAGSYGYTF
-	TRBV30	TRBJ1-5	-	TGTGCCTGGAGCAGGGTAAGCAATCAGCCCCAGCATTTT	CAWSRVSNQPQHF
TRBD1	TRBV29-1	TRBJ2-1	-	TGCAGCGTTGGACAGGGACCGAACAATGAGCAGTTCTTC	CSVGQGPNNEQFF
TRBD2	TRBV2	TRBJ2-5	few	TGTGCCAGCACCGTGGGACTAGCGGAGACCCAGTACTTC	CASTVGLAETQYF
TRBD1	TRBV6-6	TRBJ1-1	-	TGTGCCAGCAGTCCCCGACAGGGGGCTGACACTGAAGCTTTCTTT	CASSPRQGADTEAFF
TRBD2	TRBV7-8	TRBJ2-2	-	TGTGCCAGCAGCGCGGGGACTAGCAGGAACACCGGGGAGCTGTTTTTT	CASSAGTSRNTGELFF
-	TRBV5-8	TRBJ1-6	-	TGTGCCAGCAGCTTTCGCGGGAATTCACCCCTCCACTTT	CASSFRGNSPLHF
-	TRBV7-2	TRBJ2-1	-	TGTGCCAGCATCGCACAGGACAACCTTTCAAATGAGCAGTTCTTC	CASIAQDNLSNEQFF
-	TRBV10-3	TRBJ1-2	once	TGTGCCATCAGTGAGTCGAAGAAAGTACTCTATGGCTACACCTTC	CAISESKKVLYGYTF
TRBD1	TRBV19	TRBJ1-6	-	TGTGCCAGTAGTATAGGACAGGGGCATTCACCCCTCCACTTT	CASSIGQGHSPLHF
TRBD1	TRBV15	TRBJ2-2	-	TGTGCCACCAGCACCCGAATGACAGGGCGAAACACCGGGGAGCTGTTTTTT	CATSTRMTGRNTGELFF
-	TRBV7-2	TRBJ1-6	-	TGTGCCAGCAGCATTCAGGGAACTAATTCACCCCTCCACTTT	CASSIQGTNSPLHF
TRBD1	TRBV2	TRBJ1-2	-	TGTGCCAGCAGGTCAGGGGGCGCGCAGAACCCCTATGGCTACACCTTC	CASRSGGAQNPYGYTF
TRBD2	TRBV9	TRBJ2-5	-	TGTGCCAGCAGCCTTAGCGGGATACTCCAAGAGACCCAGTACTTC	CASSLSGILQETQYF
-	TRBV27	TRBJ1-5	-	TGTGCCAGCAGTTTATACCTGCGGGAGGATCAGCCCCAGCATTTT	CASSLYLREDQPQHF
TRBD2	TRBV5-1	TRBJ2-5	once	TGCGCCAGCAGCTTGGCTGGGACTAGCGGAGGGAACCAAGAGACCCAGTACTTC	CASSLAGTSGGNQETQYF
-	TRBV9	TRBJ2-5	-	TGTGCCAGCAGCGCCCGTAGTGCCGACAGAACAGAGACCCAGTACTTC	CASSARSADRTETQYF
TRBD1	TRBV28	TRBJ1-5	-	TGTGCCAGCAGTTTGCCCGGGACAGGGAAGCAGCCCCAGCATTTT	CASSLPGTGKQPQHF
TRBD2	TRBV15	TRBJ2-1	-	TGTGCCACCAGCAGCTGGGGGGGGTACAATGAGCAGTTCTTC	CATSSWGGYNEQFF
-	TRBV27	TRBJ2-4	-	TGTGCCAGCAGGCACCACATAGCCAAAAACATTCAGTACTTC	CASRHHIAKNIQYF
-	TRBV5-5	TRBJ2-5	-	TGTGCCAACAGCTCACAAGAGACCCAGTACTTC	CANSSQETQYF
-	TRBV19	TRBJ2-5	-	TGTGCCAGTAGTATGGGTAGGGGCGACAGACGAAACCAGTACTTC	CASSMGRGDRRNQYF
-	TRBV5-1	TRBJ1-1	-	TGCGCCAGCAGCTGGAGCGGCAGTCGCACTGAAGCTTTCTTT	CASSWSGSRTEAFF
TRBD1	TRBV18	TRBJ1-1	-	TGTGCCAGCTCAAAGGGGGCCCGCGACACTGAAGCTTTCTTT	CASSKGARDTEAFF
-	TRBV11-2	TRBJ2-1	few	TGTGCCAGCAGCTTAAGGTTAAAGACGCGGGCTGGAACGTACAATGAGCAGTTCTTC	CASSLRLKTRAGTYNEQFF
TRBD2	TRBV2	TRBJ2-1	-	TGTGCCAGCAGTGAAGGCGTACTAGCGGGGGCCAGCTCCTACAATGAGCAGTTCTTC	CASSEGVLAGASSYNEQFF
-	TRBV9	TRBJ1-2	few	TGTGCCAGCAGCGTAGATCCGGGGTCGGTTGGCTATGGCTACACCTTC	CASSVDPGSVGYGYTF
-	TRBV18	TRBJ1-5	-	TGTGCCAGCAAGGGAGTGTTCAATCAGCCCCAGCATTTT	CASKGVFNQPQHF
-	TRBV28	TRBJ1-4	-	TGTGCCAGCAGTGGGGTTGGACTGAATGAAAAACTGTTTTTT	CASSGVGLNEKLFF
TRBD2	TRBV28	TRBJ2-1	-	TGTGCCAGCAGTGCGGCCAGCGGGGTAGACAATGAGCAGTTCTTC	CASSAASGVDNEQFF
-	TRBV19	TRBJ1-5	-	TGTGCCAGTAGTATCCGTCCGACGGGGTCCCAGCCCCAGCATTTT	CASSIRPTGSQPQHF
TRBD1	TRBV7-2	TRBJ1-3	-	TGTGCCAGCAGCCGCCAGGGGGACGCCATATATTTT	CASSRQGDAIYF
TRBD1	TRBV5-1	TRBJ1-2	few	TGCGCCAGCAGCTCCGACCAGGGGGCGGTTGGCTATGGCTACACCTTC	CASSSDQGAVGYGYTF
TRBD1	TRBV2	TRBJ2-2	-	TGTGCCACCTCGGCAGGGGGCGCCCCTACCGGGGAGCTGTTTTTT	CATSAGGAPTGELFF
-	TRBV7-2	TRBJ2-1	-	TGTGCCAGCAGCCCCACCGGGAACTCCTACAATGAGCAGTTCTTC	CASSPTGNSYNEQFF
-	TRBV7-2	TRBJ2-1	-	TGTGCCAGCAGCTTAGCTGGCAGGGGTAACAACAATGAGCAGTTCTTC	CASSLAGRGNNNEQFF